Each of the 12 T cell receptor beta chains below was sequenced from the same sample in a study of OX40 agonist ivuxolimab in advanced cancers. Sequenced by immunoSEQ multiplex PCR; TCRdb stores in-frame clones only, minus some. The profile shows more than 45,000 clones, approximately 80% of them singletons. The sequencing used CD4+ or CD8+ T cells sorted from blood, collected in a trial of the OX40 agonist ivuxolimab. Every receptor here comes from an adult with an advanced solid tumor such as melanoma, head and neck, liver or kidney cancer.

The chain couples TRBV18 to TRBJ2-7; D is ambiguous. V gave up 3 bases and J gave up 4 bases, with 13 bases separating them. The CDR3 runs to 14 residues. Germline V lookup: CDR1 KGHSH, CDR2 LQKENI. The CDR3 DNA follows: TGTGCCAGCTCACCCTCGCGGCGCGGTTACGAGCAGTACTTC. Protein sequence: CASSPSRRGYEQYF.

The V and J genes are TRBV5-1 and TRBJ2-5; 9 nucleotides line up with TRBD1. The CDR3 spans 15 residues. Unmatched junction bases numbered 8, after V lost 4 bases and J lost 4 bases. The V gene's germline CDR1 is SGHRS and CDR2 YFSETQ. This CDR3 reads CASSGRTGARETQYF. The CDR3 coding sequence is TGCGCCAGCAGCGGGCGGACAGGGGCGCGAGAGACCCAGTACTTC.

The CDR3 DNA is TGTGCCGTCAGGTCGGTGAATAGTCCCTACGAGCAGTACTTC. Amino acid sequence: CAVRSVNSPYEQYF. The rearrangement uses TRBV6-1 and TRBJ2-7; D gene unclear. Germline CDR1 and CDR2: MNHNS and SASEGT. Between the trimmed V and J ends, which lost 11 bases and 2 bases, there was a span of 19 bases. The CDR3 has 14 amino acids.

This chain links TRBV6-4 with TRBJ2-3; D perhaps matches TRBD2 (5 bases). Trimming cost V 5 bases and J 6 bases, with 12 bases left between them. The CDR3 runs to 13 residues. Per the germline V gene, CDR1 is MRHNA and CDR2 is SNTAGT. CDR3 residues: CASSRTSADTQYF. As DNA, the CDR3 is TGTGCCAGCAGTCGAACTAGTGCCGATACGCAGTATTTT.

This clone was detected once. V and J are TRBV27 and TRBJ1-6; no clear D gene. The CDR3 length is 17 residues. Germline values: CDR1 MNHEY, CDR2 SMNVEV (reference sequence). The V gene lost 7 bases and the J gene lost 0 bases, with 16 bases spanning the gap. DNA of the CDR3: TGTGCCAGCACCCCATCAGGTTCGAGCTCCTATAATTCACCCCTCCACTTT. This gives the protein CASTPSGSSSYNSPLHF.

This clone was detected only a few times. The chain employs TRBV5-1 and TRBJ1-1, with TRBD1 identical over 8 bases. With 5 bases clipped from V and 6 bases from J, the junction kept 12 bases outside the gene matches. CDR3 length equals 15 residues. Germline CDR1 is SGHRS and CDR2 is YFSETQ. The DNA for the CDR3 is TGCGCCAGCAGGCTAGAGTCCCAGGGGGCGGCTGAAGCTTTCTTT. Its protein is CASRLESQGAAEAFF.

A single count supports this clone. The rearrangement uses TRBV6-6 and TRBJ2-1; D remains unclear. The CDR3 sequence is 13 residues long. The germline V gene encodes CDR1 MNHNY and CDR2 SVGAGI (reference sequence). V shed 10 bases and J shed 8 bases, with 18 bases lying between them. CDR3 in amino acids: CAITELFVDEQFF. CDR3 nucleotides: TGTGCCATCACAGAACTATTTGTCGATGAGCAGTTCTTC.

The CDR3 bases are TGTGCCATCAGTGAAAAGGCGGGAGGAAACCTCAATGAGCAGTTCTTC. It encodes CAISEKAGGNLNEQFF. This sequence joins TRBV10-3 and TRBJ2-1; 8 bases match TRBD2. Germline V gene lookup returns CDR1 ENHRY and CDR2 SYGVKD. After removal of 3 bases from V and 6 bases from J, the junction contained 10 bases not matched to a gene. The length of the CDR3 is 16 residues.

The DNA for the CDR3 is TGCGCCAGCACCCTAGTAGGGACTACCTACAATGAGCAGTTCTTC. Protein sequence: CASTLVGTTYNEQFF. V and J are TRBV5-1 and TRBJ2-1; TRBD2 matches 7 bases. Per the germline V gene, CDR1 is SGHRS and CDR2 is YFSETQ. CDR3 length: 15 amino acids. J gave up 2 bases and V 6 bases, and 8 bases lay outside the gene matches. Complete variable domain (other parts from reference TRBV5-1 and TRBJ2-1): KAGVTQTPRYLIKTRGQQVTLSCSPISGHRSVSWYQQTPGQGLQFLFEYFSETQRNKGNFPGRFSGRQFSNSRSEMNVSTLELGDSALYLCASTLVGTTYNEQFFGPGTRLTVL.

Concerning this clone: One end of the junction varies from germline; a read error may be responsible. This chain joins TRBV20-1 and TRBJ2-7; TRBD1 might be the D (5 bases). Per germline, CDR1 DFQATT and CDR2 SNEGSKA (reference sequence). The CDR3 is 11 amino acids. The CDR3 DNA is TGCAGTGCTGGAGACAGATACGAGCAGTACTTC. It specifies CSAGDRYEQYF.

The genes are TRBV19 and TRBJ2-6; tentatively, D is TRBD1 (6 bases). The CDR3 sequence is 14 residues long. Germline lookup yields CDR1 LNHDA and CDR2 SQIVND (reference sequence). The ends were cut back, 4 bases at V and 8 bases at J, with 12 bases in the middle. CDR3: CASSTRGETNVLTF. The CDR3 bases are TGTGCCAGTAGTACCAGGGGTGAGACCAACGTCCTGACTTTC.

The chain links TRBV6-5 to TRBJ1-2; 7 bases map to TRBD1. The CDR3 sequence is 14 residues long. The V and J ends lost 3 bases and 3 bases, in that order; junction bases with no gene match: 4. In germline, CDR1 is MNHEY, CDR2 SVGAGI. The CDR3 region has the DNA TGTGCCAGCAGTTATCACGACAGGGACTATGGCTACACCTTC. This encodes CASSYHDRDYGYTF.